What follows is one T cell receptor (beta chain) and its context. This record belongs to a study of STAT5B mutations in CD4+ large granular lymphocyte leukemia. Study as a whole: Healthy donors showed HLA-associated enrichment of the CDR3 'QG' motif.

Sequenced by immunoSEQ multiplex PCR; TCRdb stores in-frame clones only, minus some. The repertoire holds 30,000 to 40,000 clones, with 69% as singletons. Trimming cost V 3 bases and J 0 bases, with 12 bases left between them. The CDR3 sequence is 15 residues long. In germline, CDR1 is SNHLY, CDR2 FYNNEI. The rearrangement joins TRBV2 to TRBJ2-7; D is uncertain. The sequenced sample was CD4+ T cells from blood buffy coats. The clonotype comes from a human donor in good health. Here the CDR3 reads CASSDGLFSSYEQYF. CDR3 DNA: TGTGCCAGCAGTGACGGGCTATTTAGCTCCTACGAGCAGTACTTC.